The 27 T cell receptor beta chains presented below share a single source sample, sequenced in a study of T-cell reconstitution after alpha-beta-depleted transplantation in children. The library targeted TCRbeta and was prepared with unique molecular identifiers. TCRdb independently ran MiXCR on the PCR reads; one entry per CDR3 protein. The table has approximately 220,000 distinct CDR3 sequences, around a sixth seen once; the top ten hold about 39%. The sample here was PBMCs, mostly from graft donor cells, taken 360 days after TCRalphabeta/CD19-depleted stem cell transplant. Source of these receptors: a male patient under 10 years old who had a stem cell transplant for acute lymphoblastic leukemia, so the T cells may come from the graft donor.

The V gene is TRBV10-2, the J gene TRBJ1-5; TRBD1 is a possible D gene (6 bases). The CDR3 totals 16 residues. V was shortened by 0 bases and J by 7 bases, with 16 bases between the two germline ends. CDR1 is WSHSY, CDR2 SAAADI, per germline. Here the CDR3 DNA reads TGCGCCAGCAGTGAGTCGAGGTTTGGGGGGCGGCAGCCCCAGCATTTT. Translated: CASSESRFGGRQPQHF.

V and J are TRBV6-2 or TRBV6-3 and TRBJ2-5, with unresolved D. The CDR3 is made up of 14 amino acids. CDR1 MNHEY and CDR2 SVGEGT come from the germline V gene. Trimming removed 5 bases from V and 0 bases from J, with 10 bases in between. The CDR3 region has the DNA TGTGCCAGCAGTACCCGACGGAACCAAGAGACCCAGTACTTC. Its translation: CASSTRRNQETQYF.

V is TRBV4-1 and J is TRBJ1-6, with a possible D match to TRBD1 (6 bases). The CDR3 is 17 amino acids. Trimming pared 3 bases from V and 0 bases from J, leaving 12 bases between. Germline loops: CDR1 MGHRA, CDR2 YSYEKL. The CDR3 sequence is CASSQWQGSSYNSPLHF. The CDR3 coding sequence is TGCGCCAGCAGCCAGTGGCAGGGGTCCTCCTATAATTCACCCCTCCACTTT.

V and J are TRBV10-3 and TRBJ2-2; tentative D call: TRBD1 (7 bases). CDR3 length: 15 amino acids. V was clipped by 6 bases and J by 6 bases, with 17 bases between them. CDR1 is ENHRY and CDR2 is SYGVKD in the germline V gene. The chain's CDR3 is CAISDGGGISGELFF. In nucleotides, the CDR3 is TGTGCCATCAGCGACGGAGGGGGCATCTCCGGGGAGCTGTTTTTT.

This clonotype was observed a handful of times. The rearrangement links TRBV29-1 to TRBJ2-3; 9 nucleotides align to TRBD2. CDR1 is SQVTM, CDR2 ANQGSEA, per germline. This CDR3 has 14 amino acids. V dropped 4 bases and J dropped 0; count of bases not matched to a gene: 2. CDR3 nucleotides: TGCAGCGTTGCGACTAGCGGAAGCACAGATACGCAGTATTTT. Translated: CSVATSGSTDTQYF.

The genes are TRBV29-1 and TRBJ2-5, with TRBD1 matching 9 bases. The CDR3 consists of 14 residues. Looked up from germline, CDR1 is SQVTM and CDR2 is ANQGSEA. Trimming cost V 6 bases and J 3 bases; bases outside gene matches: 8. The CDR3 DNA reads TGCAGCGTCGCCGCCGGGACAGGGAAAGAGACCCAGTACTTC. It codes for CSVAAGTGKETQYF.

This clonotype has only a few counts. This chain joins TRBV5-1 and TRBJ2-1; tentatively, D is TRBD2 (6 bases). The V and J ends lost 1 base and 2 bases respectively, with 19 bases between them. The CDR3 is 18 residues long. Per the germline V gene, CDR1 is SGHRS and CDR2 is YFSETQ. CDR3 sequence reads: CASSLLGGAKLAYNEQFF. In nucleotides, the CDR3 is TGCGCCAGCAGCTTGTTAGGCGGGGCTAAGCTCGCCTACAATGAGCAGTTCTTC.

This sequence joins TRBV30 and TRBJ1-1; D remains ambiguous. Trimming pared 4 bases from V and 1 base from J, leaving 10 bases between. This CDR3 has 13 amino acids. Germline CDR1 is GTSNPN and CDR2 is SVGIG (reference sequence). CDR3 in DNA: TGTGCCTGGACCTGGGAGGAGAACACTGAAGCTTTCTTT. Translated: CAWTWEENTEAFF.

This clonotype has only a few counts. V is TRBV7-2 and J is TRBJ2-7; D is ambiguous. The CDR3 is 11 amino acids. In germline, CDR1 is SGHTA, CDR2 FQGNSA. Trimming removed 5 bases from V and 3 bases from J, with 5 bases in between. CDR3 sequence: CASSELYEQYF. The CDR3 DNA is TGTGCCAGCAGCGAACTCTACGAGCAGTACTTC.

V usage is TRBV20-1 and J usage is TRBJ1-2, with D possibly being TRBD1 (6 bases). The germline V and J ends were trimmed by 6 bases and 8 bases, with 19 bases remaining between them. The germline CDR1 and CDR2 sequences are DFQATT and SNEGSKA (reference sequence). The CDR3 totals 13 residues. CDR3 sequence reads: CSASYGSGAGYTF. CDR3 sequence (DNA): TGCAGTGCCAGCTACGGCTCAGGGGCCGGCTACACCTTC.

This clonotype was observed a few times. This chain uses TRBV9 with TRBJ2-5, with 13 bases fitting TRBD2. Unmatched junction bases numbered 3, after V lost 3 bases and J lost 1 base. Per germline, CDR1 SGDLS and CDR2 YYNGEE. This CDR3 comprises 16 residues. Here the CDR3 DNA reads TGTGCCAGCAGCGGAGGACTAGCGGGGGTCCAAGAGACCCAGTACTTC. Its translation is CASSGGLAGVQETQYF.

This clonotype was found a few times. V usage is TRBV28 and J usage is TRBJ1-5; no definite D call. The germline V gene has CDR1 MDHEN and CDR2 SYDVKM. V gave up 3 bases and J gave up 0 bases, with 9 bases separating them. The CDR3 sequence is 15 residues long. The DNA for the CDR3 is TGTGCCAGCAGTTTGAGGGCAGCTAGCAATCAGCCCCAGCATTTT. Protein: CASSLRAASNQPQHF.

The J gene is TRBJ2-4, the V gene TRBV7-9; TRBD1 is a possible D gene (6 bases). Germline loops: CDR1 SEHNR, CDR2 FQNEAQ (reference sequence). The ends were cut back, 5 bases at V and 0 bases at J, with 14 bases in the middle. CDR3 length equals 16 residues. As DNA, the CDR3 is TGTGCCAGCAGCCCAAGGACAGATTTAGCCAAAAACATTCAGTACTTC. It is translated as CASSPRTDLAKNIQYF.

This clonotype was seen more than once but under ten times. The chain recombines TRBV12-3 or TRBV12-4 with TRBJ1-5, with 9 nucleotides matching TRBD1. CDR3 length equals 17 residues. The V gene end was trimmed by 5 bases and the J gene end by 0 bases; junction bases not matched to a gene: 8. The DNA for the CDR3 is TGTGCCAGCAGTATACAGGGGGCGGGCACTAGCAATCAGCCCCAGCATTTT. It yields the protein CASSIQGAGTSNQPQHF.

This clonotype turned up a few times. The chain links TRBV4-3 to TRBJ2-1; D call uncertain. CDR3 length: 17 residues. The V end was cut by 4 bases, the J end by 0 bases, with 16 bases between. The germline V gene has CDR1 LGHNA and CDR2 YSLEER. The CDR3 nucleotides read TGCGCCAGCAGCCCTAACCTTGTGCCCAGCTCCTACAATGAGCAGTTCTTC. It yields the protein CASSPNLVPSSYNEQFF.

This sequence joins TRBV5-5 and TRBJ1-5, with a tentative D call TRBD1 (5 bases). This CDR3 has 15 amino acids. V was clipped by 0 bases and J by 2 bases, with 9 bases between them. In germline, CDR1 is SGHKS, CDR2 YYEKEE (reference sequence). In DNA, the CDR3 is TGTGCCAGCAGCTTGGGGGGGATTGGCAATCAGCCCCAGCATTTT. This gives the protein CASSLGGIGNQPQHF. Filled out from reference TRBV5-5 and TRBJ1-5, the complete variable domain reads DAGVTQSPTHLIKTRGQQVTLRCSPISGHKSVSWYQQVLGQGPQFIFQYYEKEERGRGNFPDRFSARQFPNYSSELNVNALLLGDSALYLCASSLGGIGNQPQHFGDGTRLSIL.

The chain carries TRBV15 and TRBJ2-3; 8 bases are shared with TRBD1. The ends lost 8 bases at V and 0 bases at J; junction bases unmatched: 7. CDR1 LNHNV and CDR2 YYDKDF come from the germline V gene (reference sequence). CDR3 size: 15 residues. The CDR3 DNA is TGTGCCACCCTCGGCGGACAGGGAAGCACAGATACGCAGTATTTT. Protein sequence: CATLGGQGSTDTQYF.

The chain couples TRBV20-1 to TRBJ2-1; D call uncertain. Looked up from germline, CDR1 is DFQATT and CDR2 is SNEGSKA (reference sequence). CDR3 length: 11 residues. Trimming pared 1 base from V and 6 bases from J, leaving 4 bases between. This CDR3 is CSARASNEQFF. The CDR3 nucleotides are TGCAGTGCTAGAGCAAGCAATGAGCAGTTCTTC.

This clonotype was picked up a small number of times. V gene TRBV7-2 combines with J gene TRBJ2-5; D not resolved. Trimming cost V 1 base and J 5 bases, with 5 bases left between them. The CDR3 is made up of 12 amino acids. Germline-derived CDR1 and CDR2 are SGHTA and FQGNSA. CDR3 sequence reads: CASSLGFETQYF. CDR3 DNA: TGTGCCAGCAGCTTAGGTTTCGAGACCCAGTACTTC.

CDR3 loop: CASSLRDNNEQFF. As DNA, the CDR3 is TGTGCCAGCAGCTTACGGGACAACAATGAGCAGTTCTTC. The chain links TRBV7-2 to TRBJ2-1; the D gene is possibly TRBD1 (6 bases). Germline lookup yields CDR1 SGHTA and CDR2 FQGNSA. There are 13 residues in the CDR3. Trimming took off 2 bases at V and 5 bases at J, with 7 bases between the two ends.

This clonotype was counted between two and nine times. The CDR3 region has the DNA TGTGCCAGCAGCCAAGACACAGCCTACGAGCAGTACTTC. The encoded protein is CASSQDTAYEQYF. The V call is TRBV3-1, the J call TRBJ2-7; D is uncertain. Germline V gives CDR1 LGHDT, CDR2 YNNKEL (reference sequence). The V end lost 0 bases, the J end lost 2 bases, and 5 bases lay between the germline ends. The CDR3 covers 13 residues.

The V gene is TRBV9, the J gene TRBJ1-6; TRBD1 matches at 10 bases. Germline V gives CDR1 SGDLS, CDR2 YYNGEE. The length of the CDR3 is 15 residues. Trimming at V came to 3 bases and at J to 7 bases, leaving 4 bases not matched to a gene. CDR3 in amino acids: CASSAPTGGNSPLHF. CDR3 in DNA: TGTGCCAGCAGCGCCCCGACAGGGGGCAATTCACCCCTCCACTTT.

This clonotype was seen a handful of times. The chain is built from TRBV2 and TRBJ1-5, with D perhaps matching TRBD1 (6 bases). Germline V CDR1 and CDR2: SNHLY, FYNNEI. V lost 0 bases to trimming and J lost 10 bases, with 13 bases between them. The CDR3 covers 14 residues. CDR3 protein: CASSEALRGGPQHF. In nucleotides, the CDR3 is TGTGCCAGCAGTGAAGCGCTCAGGGGTGGCCCCCAGCATTTT.

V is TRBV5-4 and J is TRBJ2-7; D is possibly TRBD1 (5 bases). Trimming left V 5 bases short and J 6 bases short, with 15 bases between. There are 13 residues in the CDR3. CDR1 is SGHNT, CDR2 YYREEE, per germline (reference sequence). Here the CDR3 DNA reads TGTGCCAGCAGAGCCCTCCAGGGTGGCGAGCAGTACTTC. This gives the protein CASRALQGGEQYF.

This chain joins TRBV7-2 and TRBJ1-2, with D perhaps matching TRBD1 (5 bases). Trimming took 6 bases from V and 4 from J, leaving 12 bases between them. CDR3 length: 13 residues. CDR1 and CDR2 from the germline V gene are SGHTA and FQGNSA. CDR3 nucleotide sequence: TGTGCCAGCAGGCTTCCCGACAGCTATGGCTACACCTTC. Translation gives CASRLPDSYGYTF.

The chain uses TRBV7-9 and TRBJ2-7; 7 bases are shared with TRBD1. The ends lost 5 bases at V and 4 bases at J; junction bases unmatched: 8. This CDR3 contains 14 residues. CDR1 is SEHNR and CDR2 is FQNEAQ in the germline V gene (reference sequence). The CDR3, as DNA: TGTGCCAGCAGCCCCGAGGGGGCCGAGTACGAGCAGTACTTC. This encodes CASSPEGAEYEQYF.

The CDR3 coding sequence is TGTGCCAGCAGTCCCACTAGCGGGGGTCCCACCTACGAGCAGTACTTC. This gives the protein CASSPTSGGPTYEQYF. The chain carries TRBV12-3 or TRBV12-4 and TRBJ2-7; TRBD2 matches at 11 bases. There are 16 residues in the CDR3. Unmatched junction bases numbered 8, after V lost 5 bases and J lost 2 bases.